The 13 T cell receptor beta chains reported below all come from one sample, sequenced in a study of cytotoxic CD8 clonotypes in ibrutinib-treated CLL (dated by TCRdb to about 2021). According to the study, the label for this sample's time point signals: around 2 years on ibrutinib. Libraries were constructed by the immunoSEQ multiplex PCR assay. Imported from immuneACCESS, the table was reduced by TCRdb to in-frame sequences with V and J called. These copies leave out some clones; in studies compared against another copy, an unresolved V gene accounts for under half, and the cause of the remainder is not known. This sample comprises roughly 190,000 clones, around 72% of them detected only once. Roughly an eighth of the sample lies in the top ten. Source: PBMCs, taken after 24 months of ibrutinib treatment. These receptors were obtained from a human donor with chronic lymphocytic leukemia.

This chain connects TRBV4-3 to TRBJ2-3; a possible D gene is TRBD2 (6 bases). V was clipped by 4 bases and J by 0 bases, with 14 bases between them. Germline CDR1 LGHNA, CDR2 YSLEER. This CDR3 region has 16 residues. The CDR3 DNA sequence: TGCGCCAGCAGCCCCCTCCTAGCGCAGAGCACAGATACGCAGTATTTT. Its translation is CASSPLLAQSTDTQYF.

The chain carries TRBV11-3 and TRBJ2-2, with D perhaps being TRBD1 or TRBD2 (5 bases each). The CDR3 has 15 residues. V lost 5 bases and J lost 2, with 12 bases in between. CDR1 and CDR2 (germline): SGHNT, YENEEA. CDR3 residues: CASSHGAYNTGELFF. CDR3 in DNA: TGTGCCAGCAGCCACGGGGCCTATAACACCGGGGAGCTGTTTTTT. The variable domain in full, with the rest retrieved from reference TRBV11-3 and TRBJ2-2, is EAGVVQSPRYKIIEKKQPVAFWCNPISGHNTLYWYLQNLGQGPELLIRYENEEAVDDSQLPKDRFSAERLKGVDSTLKIQPAELGDSAVYLCASSHGAYNTGELFFGEGSRLTVL.

CDR3 region: CASSATGASNTEAFF. Written as DNA, the CDR3 is TGCGCCAGCAGCGCGACAGGGGCCTCGAACACTGAAGCTTTCTTT. This sequence joins TRBV5-1 and TRBJ1-1, with TRBD1 identical over 8 bases. Trimming removed 4 bases from V and 1 base from J; junction bases left unmatched: 6. The CDR3 sequence is 15 residues long. From germline, CDR1 is SGHRS and CDR2 YFSETQ. Combining the CDR3 with reference TRBV5-1 and TRBJ1-1 gives the whole variable domain KAGVTQTPRYLIKTRGQQVTLSCSPISGHRSVSWYQQTPGQGLQFLFEYFSETQRNKGNFPGRFSGRQFSNSRSEMNVSTLELGDSALYLCASSATGASNTEAFFGQGTRLTVV.

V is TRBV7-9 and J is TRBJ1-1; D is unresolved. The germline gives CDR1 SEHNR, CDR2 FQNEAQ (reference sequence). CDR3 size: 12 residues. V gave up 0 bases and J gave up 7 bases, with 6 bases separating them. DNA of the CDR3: TGTGCCAGCAGCTTAGCGAAGCTTGAAGCTTTCTTT. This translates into CASSLAKLEAFF.

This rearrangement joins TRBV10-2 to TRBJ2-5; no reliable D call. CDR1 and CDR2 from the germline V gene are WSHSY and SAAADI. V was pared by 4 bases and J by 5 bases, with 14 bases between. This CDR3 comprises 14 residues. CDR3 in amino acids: CASSVASVRETQYF. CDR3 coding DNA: TGCGCCAGCAGTGTGGCATCTGTACGGGAGACCCAGTACTTC.

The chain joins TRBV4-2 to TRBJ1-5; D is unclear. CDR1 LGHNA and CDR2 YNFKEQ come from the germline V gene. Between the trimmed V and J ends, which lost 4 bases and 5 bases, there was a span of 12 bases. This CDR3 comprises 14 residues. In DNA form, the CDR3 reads TGTGCCAGCAGCCCCGGTCGCGGCGATCAGCCCCAGCATTTT. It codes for CASSPGRGDQPQHF.

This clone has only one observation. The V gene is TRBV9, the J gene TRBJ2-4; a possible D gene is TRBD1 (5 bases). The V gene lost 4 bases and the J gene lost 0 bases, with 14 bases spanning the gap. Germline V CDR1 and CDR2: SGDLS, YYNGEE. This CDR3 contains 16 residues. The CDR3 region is CASSTGPSLAKNIQYF. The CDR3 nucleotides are TGTGCCAGCAGCACAGGCCCATCTCTAGCCAAAAACATTCAGTACTTC.

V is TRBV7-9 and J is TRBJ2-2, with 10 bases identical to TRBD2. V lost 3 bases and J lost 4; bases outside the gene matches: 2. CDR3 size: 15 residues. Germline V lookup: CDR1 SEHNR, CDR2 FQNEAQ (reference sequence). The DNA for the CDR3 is TGTGCCAGCAGCTTCCTAGCGGGAGCCACCGGGGAGCTGTTTTTT. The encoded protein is CASSFLAGATGELFF.

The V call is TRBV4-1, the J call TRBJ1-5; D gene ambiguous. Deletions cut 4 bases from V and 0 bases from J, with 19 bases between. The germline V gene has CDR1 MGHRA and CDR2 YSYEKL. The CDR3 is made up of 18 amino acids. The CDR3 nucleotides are TGCGCCAGCAGCCCCAGAAGCACGGGCGGATATAGCAATCAGCCCCAGCATTTT. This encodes CASSPRSTGGYSNQPQHF.

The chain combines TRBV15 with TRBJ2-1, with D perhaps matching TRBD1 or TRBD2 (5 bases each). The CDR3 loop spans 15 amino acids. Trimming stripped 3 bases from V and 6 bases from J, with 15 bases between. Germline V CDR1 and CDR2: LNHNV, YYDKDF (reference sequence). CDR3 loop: CATSSFWGSSNEQFF. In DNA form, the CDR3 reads TGTGCCACCAGCAGTTTTTGGGGGAGCTCCAATGAGCAGTTCTTC.

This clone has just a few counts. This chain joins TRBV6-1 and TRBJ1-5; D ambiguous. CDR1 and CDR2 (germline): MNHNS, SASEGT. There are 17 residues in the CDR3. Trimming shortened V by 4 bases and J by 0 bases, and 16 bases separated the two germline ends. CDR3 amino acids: CASSGAHGNISNQPQHF. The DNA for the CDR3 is TGTGCCAGCAGTGGGGCCCACGGAAATATTAGCAATCAGCCCCAGCATTTT.

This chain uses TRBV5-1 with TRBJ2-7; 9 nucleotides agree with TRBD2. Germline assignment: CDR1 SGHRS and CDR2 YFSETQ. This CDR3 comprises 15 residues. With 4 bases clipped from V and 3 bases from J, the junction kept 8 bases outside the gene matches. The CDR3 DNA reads TGCGCCAGCAGCCTAAGTAGCGGGAGAGTCTACGAGCAGTACTTC. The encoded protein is CASSLSSGRVYEQYF. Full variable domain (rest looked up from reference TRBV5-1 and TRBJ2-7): KAGVTQTPRYLIKTRGQQVTLSCSPISGHRSVSWYQQTPGQGLQFLFEYFSETQRNKGNFPGRFSGRQFSNSRSEMNVSTLELGDSALYLCASSLSSGRVYEQYFGPGTRLTVT.

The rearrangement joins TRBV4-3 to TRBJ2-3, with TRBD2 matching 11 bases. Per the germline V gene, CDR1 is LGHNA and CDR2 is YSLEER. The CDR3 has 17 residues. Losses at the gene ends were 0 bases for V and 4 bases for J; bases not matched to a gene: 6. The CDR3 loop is CASSQDKPTSGADTQYF. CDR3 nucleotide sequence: TGCGCCAGCAGCCAAGATAAACCGACTAGCGGGGCAGATACGCAGTATTTT.